The 29 T cell receptor beta chains below come from one sample, sequenced in a study of cytomegalovirus exposure and HLA in healthy donors. This PCR relied on a set of 60 Vbeta primers and 13 Jbeta primers. The method was immunoSEQ multiplex PCR; TCRdb's version includes in-frame clones alone and lacks a portion of them. The sample table includes about 64,000 clones. The source material was PBMCs. The receptors were sampled from a woman aged 18-29 years in good health and CMV-seronegative.

The chain combines TRBV7-9 with TRBJ1-1; the match to TRBD1 covers 7 bases. V lost 5 bases and J lost 0; bases outside the gene matches: 9. The CDR3 runs to 16 residues. Germline assignment: CDR1 SEHNR and CDR2 FQNEAQ (reference sequence). The CDR3 DNA follows: TGTGCCAGCAGCCTTACCGGGACAGTAATGAACACTGAAGCTTTCTTT. This translates into CASSLTGTVMNTEAFF.

The V call is TRBV18, the J call TRBJ1-1, with a possible D match to TRBD1 (5 bases). V shed 4 bases and J shed 4 bases, with 10 bases lying between them. Germline CDR1 and CDR2: KGHSH and LQKENI. The CDR3 has 13 residues. This CDR3 is CASSQGAPTEAFF. The CDR3 nucleotides are TGTGCCAGCTCACAAGGGGCTCCCACTGAAGCTTTCTTT.

The chain combines TRBV6-5 with TRBJ2-7; TRBD1 is a possible D gene (5 bases). Germline V gene sequence: CDR1 MNHEY, CDR2 SVGAGI. V shed 2 bases and J shed 2 bases, with 7 bases lying between them. This CDR3 spans 13 amino acids. Written as DNA, the CDR3 is TGTGCCAGCAGTTACGACAGCACCTACGAGCAGTACTTC. This sequence encodes CASSYDSTYEQYF.

The gene calls are TRBV9 and TRBJ2-2; TRBD1 agrees at 7 bases. With V trimmed by 4 bases and J by 0 bases, 6 bases remained unmatched. Germline V gene sequence: CDR1 SGDLS, CDR2 YYNGEE. The CDR3 is 16 residues long. CDR3 in DNA: TGTGCCAGCAGCCCCCAGACAGGGCCGAACACCGGGGAGCTGTTTTTT. It is translated as CASSPQTGPNTGELFF.

In DNA, the CDR3 is TGTGCCAGCAGTTACTCCGCAAGCAACATGCGGGGCGGCTACACCTTC. This codes for CASSYSASNMRGGYTF. The chain joins TRBV6-5 to TRBJ1-2, with D possibly matching TRBD1 (5 bases). The CDR3 length is 16 residues. The V and J ends lost 0 bases and 8 bases respectively, with 19 bases between them. The V gene's germline CDR1 is MNHEY and CDR2 SVGAGI.

The V call is TRBV19, the J call TRBJ1-5; D not certain. The length of the CDR3 is 16 residues. V was trimmed by 0 bases and J by 4 bases, leaving 13 bases between them. CDR1 and CDR2 from the germline V gene are LNHDA and SQIVND (reference sequence). As DNA, the CDR3 is TGTGCCAGTAGTATAGATCAGGTGGTTGGGAATCAGCCCCAGCATTTT. Its protein is CASSIDQVVGNQPQHF.

The V call is TRBV2, the J call TRBJ1-1, with no clear D. The CDR3 has 13 amino acids. Germline assignment: CDR1 SNHLY and CDR2 FYNNEI. V lost 4 bases and J 6 bases, leaving 12 bases between the germline ends. CDR3 bases: TGTGCCAGCAGTGGCGTGAGGGCTCCTGAAGCTTTCTTT. It encodes CASSGVRAPEAFF.

This rearrangement joins TRBV29-1 to TRBJ1-2; weak D call: TRBD1 (6 bases). CDR1 SQVTM and CDR2 ANQGSEA come from the germline V gene. The CDR3 runs 12 residues. V shed 7 bases and J shed 4 bases, with 13 bases lying between them. The CDR3 sequence is CSGRDIFYGYTF. The CDR3 DNA reads TGCAGCGGCCGGGACATCTTCTATGGCTACACCTTC.

Concerning this clone itself: Additional DNA sequences in this sample encode the identical CDR3. The chain carries TRBV14 and TRBJ2-7, with D tentatively TRBD1 (5 bases). CDR1 SGHDN and CDR2 FVKESK come from the germline V gene. The CDR3 is made up of 15 amino acids. V was shortened by 1 base and J by 5 bases, with 15 bases between the two germline ends. The CDR3 DNA follows: TGTGCCAGCAGCCAAGGTGTAAGGGCAGGGCACGAGCAGTACTTC. It translates to CASSQGVRAGHEQYF.

V and J are TRBV9 and TRBJ2-7; 9 bases are shared with TRBD2. The CDR3 spans 16 residues. Germline V gene sequence: CDR1 SGDLS, CDR2 YYNGEE. V lost 3 bases, J lost 4 bases, and 11 bases stayed unmatched. The CDR3 sequence is CASSGSHQREAYEQYF. The CDR3 coding sequence is TGTGCCAGCAGCGGATCCCATCAGCGGGAGGCTTACGAGCAGTACTTC.

This chain links TRBV5-1 with TRBJ1-2; a weak D match, TRBD1 (6 bases). The CDR3 consists of 14 residues. Germline CDR1 reads SGHRS; CDR2 reads YFSETQ. Trimming took 1 base from V and 6 from J, leaving 13 bases between them. CDR3: CASSLYAGVDGYTF. In nucleotides, the CDR3 is TGCGCCAGCAGCTTGTACGCAGGGGTGGATGGCTACACCTTC.

The rearrangement uses TRBV7-8 and TRBJ2-7; TRBD1 matches at 9 bases. After removal of 2 bases from V and 4 bases from J, the junction contained 6 bases not matched to a gene. Germline assignment: CDR1 SGHVS and CDR2 FQNEAQ. The CDR3 spans 15 residues. Written as DNA, the CDR3 is TGTGCCAGCAGCTTACGGGACAGGGCGACATACGAGCAGTACTTC. Translating it yields CASSLRDRATYEQYF.

This chain links TRBV4-1 with TRBJ1-1, with a weak D call TRBD1 (6 bases). CDR1 is MGHRA, CDR2 YSYEKL, per germline. The CDR3 consists of 14 residues. Trimming removed 3 bases at V and 6 bases at J, with 14 bases between. CDR3 region: CASSQQQGASEAFF. The CDR3 DNA follows: TGCGCCAGCAGCCAGCAACAGGGAGCCTCTGAAGCTTTCTTT.

This chain joins TRBV4-2 and TRBJ2-5; 7 bases align to TRBD2. V gave up 0 bases and J gave up 7 bases; unmatched junction bases: 14. Germline V gene lookup returns CDR1 LGHNA and CDR2 YNFKEQ. The CDR3 sequence is 17 residues long. CDR3 nucleotide sequence: TGTGCCAGCAGCCAAGATCGCCTAGCGGATGGTCCCAGGACCCAGTACTTC. It translates to CASSQDRLADGPRTQYF.

The V gene is TRBV29-1, the J gene TRBJ2-5, with a possible D match to TRBD1 (6 bases). CDR1 is SQVTM and CDR2 is ANQGSEA in the germline V gene. This CDR3 spans 10 amino acids. Trimming cost V 6 bases and J 7 bases, with 9 bases left between them. The CDR3 sequence is CSVLTGTQYF. The CDR3 region has the DNA TGCAGCGTCTTGACAGGGACCCAGTACTTC.

The chain joins TRBV30 to TRBJ1-4, with 10 bases that match TRBD1. This CDR3 has 15 residues. Germline CDR1 is GTSNPN and CDR2 is SVGIG (reference sequence). After removal of 3 bases from V and 8 bases from J, the junction contained 9 bases not matched to a gene. As DNA, the CDR3 is TGTGCCTGGAGACCGACAGGGGGCAGAAGAGAAAAACTGTTTTTT. Its translation is CAWRPTGGRREKLFF. The variable domain in full, with the rest retrieved from reference TRBV30 and TRBJ1-4, is SQTIHQWPATLVQPVGSPLSLECTVEGTSNPNLYWYRQAAGRGLQLLFYSVGIGQISSEVPQNLSASRPQDRQFILSSKKLLLSDSGFYLCAWRPTGGRREKLFFGSGTQLSVL.

CDR3 protein: CASSFAGGEWNEQFF. The DNA of the CDR3 is TGTGCCAGCAGTTTTGCGGGAGGAGAATGGAATGAGCAGTTCTTC. This rearrangement joins TRBV27 to TRBJ2-1; 8 nucleotides agree with TRBD2. After removal of 3 bases from V and 7 bases from J, the junction contained 8 bases not matched to a gene. The CDR3 totals 15 residues. The germline V gene has CDR1 MNHEY and CDR2 SMNVEV (reference sequence).

The J gene is TRBJ2-5, the V gene TRBV2, with D possibly matching TRBD1 (6 bases). This CDR3 is built from 13 residues. V lost 7 bases to trimming and J lost 5 bases, with 14 bases between them. Germline V gene sequence: CDR1 SNHLY, CDR2 FYNNEI. As DNA, the CDR3 is TGTGCCAGCAACAGGGATAGCCGGGAGACCCAGTACTTC. Translated, it gives CASNRDSRETQYF.

This chain links TRBV30 with TRBJ1-1; TRBD1 matches at 7 bases. CDR1 is GTSNPN and CDR2 is SVGIG in the germline V gene (reference sequence). The trim removed 3 bases at V and 1 base at J, leaving 5 bases unmatched. The CDR3 has 14 residues. The CDR3 spells CAWRKGTENTEAFF. As DNA, the CDR3 is TGTGCCTGGAGAAAAGGGACAGAGAACACTGAAGCTTTCTTT.

The chain joins TRBV4-1 to TRBJ1-2; 7 nucleotides align to TRBD1. Looked up from germline, CDR1 is MGHRA and CDR2 is YSYEKL. The CDR3 extends over 16 amino acids. V lost 0 bases, J lost 3 bases, and 7 bases stayed unmatched. The CDR3 is CASSQDWTGTDYGYTF. The CDR3 nucleotides read TGCGCCAGCAGCCAAGATTGGACAGGAACCGACTATGGCTACACCTTC.

This chain connects TRBV25-1 to TRBJ2-7, with TRBD1 identical over 7 bases. The CDR3 consists of 14 residues. The V segment lost 2 bases and the J segment 3 bases; nucleotides outside the gene matches: 4. The V gene's germline CDR1 is MGHDK and CDR2 SYGVNS. The CDR3 protein is CASSEAGQDYEQYF. In nucleotides, the CDR3 is TGTGCCAGCAGTGAAGCCGGACAGGACTACGAGCAGTACTTC.

The CDR3 spells CASSVDRGRAEAFF. The CDR3 DNA follows: TGTGCCAGCAGTGTTGACAGGGGGCGGGCTGAAGCTTTCTTT. The V gene is TRBV6-5, the J gene TRBJ1-1; 10 positions agree with TRBD1. The junction had 6 bases not matched to a gene; V was cut back by 5 bases and J by 6 bases. Germline-derived CDR1 and CDR2 are MNHEY and SVGAGI. This CDR3 contains 14 residues.

The V gene is TRBV19, the J gene TRBJ2-7; 8 positions match TRBD1. CDR3 length: 13 amino acids. The J segment lost 5 bases and the V segment lost 4 bases, leaving 4 bases of the junction unmatched. CDR1 and CDR2 from the germline V gene are LNHDA and SQIVND (reference sequence). The CDR3 DNA reads as TGTGCCAGTAGTAGGGGACAGGTGAACGAGCAGTACTTC. Translation gives CASSRGQVNEQYF.

The chain uses TRBV7-8 and TRBJ1-3; D gene ambiguous. The CDR3 loop spans 16 amino acids. CDR1 SGHVS and CDR2 FQNEAQ come from the germline V gene. V was clipped by 3 bases and J by 1 base, with 13 bases between them. The CDR3 coding sequence is TGTGCCAGCAGCTTTCCCTTAGCTGTGTCTGGAAACACCATATATTTT. Protein product: CASSFPLAVSGNTIYF.

The V and J genes are TRBV4-2 and TRBJ2-7, with D possibly matching TRBD2 (5 bases). Trimming removed 4 bases from V and 4 bases from J, with 14 bases in between. The germline gives CDR1 LGHNA, CDR2 YNFKEQ. The CDR3 length is 14 residues. CDR3 loop: CASSLQADSYEQYF. The CDR3 coding sequence is TGTGCCAGCAGCCTCCAAGCGGATTCTTACGAGCAGTACTTC.

This chain connects TRBV19 to TRBJ1-2; D gene uncertain. Trimming pared 6 bases from V and 5 bases from J, leaving 10 bases between. CDR3 length: 12 amino acids. CDR1 and CDR2 from the germline V gene are LNHDA and SQIVND (reference sequence). CDR3: CASRIPGYGYTF. The DNA of the CDR3 is TGTGCCAGTAGGATTCCGGGTTATGGCTACACCTTC.

The chain combines TRBV28 with TRBJ2-1; 11 bases match TRBD2. V was pared by 7 bases and J by 6 bases, with 5 bases of the junction left unmatched. The germline CDR1 and CDR2 sequences are MDHEN and SYDVKM. The CDR3 is 14 amino acids. The CDR3 region is CASTIAGGFNEQFF. The DNA for the CDR3 is TGTGCCAGCACTATAGCGGGAGGGTTCAATGAGCAGTTCTTC.

This chain uses TRBV10-3 with TRBJ2-2, with a tentative D call TRBD2 (7 bases). Trimming pared 3 bases from V and 5 bases from J, leaving 13 bases between. The germline CDR1 and CDR2 sequences are ENHRY and SYGVKD. The CDR3 loop spans 15 amino acids. The CDR3 region is CAISERGALTGELFF. Written as DNA, the CDR3 is TGTGCCATCAGTGAACGGGGGGCCCTTACCGGGGAGCTGTTTTTT.

This chain connects TRBV6-5 to TRBJ2-7, with TRBD1 matching 9 bases. The CDR3 loop spans 13 amino acids. From germline, CDR1 is MNHEY and CDR2 SVGAGI. J gave up 6 bases and V 10 bases, and 10 bases lay outside the gene matches. DNA of the CDR3: TGTGCCATTCAACAGGGGGCGCGGGCCGAGCAGTACTTC. Translated: CAIQQGARAEQYF.